This T cell receptor (beta chain) was retrieved from a study of shared clonotypes between healthy human individuals. Across the whole study: Those who served as donors were a couple of women and a few men between the ages of 18 and 49. Points from the study as a whole: Having only a few donors restricted how much genetic and exposure-history diversity was captured.

Naive CD8 populations comprised CD45RO-negative cells positively selected for CCR7, excluding terminally differentiated effector memory CD45RA+ cells. Note on this clone: Its antigen remains unknown.

The deep-level immunoSEQ assay was used. Clones were read by immunoSEQ multiplex PCR, and TCRdb kept only the in-frame ones, dropping some. The table has about 2.2 million clones, over 85% seen once; the top ten hold about 1.6%. The CDR3 runs to 13 residues. Deletions cut 5 bases from V and 6 bases from J, with 12 bases between. Germline V gives CDR1 MDHEN, CDR2 SYDVKM. The sample was naive CD8+ T cells from PBMCs. The source of this sequence is a man in his late teens or twenties in good health. Some clones in this sample may be carry-over from other donors' samples. The chain is built from TRBV28 and TRBJ2-3; no clear D gene. The CDR3 sequence is CASSRALSDTQYF. In DNA, the CDR3 is TGTGCCAGCAGTAGGGCTCTCAGTGATACGCAGTATTTT. The entire variable domain, with the rest obtained from reference TRBV28 and TRBJ2-3, is as follows: DVKVTQSSRYLVKRTGEKVFLECVQDMDHENMFWYRQDPGLGLRLIYFSYDVKMKEKGDIPEGYSVSREKKERFSLILESASTNQTSMYLCASSRALSDTQYFGPGTRLTVL.